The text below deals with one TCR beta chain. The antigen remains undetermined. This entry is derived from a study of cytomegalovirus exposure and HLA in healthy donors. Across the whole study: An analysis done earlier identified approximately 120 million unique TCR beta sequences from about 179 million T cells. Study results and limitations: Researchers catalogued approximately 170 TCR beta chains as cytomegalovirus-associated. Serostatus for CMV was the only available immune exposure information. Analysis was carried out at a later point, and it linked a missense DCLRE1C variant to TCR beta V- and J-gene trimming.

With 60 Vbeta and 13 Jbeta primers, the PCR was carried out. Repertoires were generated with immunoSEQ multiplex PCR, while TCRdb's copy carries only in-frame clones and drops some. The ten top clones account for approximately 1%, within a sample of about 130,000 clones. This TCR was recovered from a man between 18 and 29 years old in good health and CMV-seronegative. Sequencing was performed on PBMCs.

The DNA of the CDR3 is TGTGCCAGCAGCTATACAGAGGGAGGGAACACTGAAGCTTTCTTT. It specifies CASSYTEGGNTEAFF. This chain uses TRBV7-3 with TRBJ1-1; D call uncertain. The CDR3 is made up of 15 amino acids. V lost 4 bases to trimming and J lost 1 base, with 13 bases between them. Germline V gene data show CDR1 as SGHTA and CDR2 as FQGTGA.